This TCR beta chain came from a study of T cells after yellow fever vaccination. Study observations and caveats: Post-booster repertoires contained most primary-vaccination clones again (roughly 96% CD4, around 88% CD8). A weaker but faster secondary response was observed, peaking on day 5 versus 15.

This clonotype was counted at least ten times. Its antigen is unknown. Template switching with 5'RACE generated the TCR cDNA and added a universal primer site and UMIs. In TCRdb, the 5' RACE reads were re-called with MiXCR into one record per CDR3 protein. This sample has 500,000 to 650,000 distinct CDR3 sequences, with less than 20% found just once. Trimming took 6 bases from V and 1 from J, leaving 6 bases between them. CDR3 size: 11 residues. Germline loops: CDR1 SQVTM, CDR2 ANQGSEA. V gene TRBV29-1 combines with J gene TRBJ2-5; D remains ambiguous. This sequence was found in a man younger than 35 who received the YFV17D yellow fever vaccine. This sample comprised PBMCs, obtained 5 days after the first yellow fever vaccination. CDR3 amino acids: CSVRSQETQYF. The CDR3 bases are TGCAGCGTGCGAAGCCAAGAGACCCAGTACTTC.